These T cell receptor beta chains were read from a single sample in a study of shared clonotypes between healthy human individuals. Assay: immunoSEQ multiplex PCR; the TCRdb copy retains only in-frame clones and omits some. The sample carries 2,500,000 or so clones, approximately 93% recorded once. The sequencing input was naive CD4+ T cells from PBMCs. These receptors all stem from a man aged 18-30 years in good health. Some clones in this sample may be carry-over from other donors' samples. Both conserved end residues are part of each CDR3. The D gene is left open where the match is weak. Some rows have no size entry. The others give once, few or many, or a class for an expanded clone.

CDR3 DNA: TGTGCCAGCAGCTTAAGAAAGATCTCCGGGGCCAACGTCCTGACTTTC; CDR3 protein: CASSLRKISGANVLTF; V gene: TRBV7-2; D gene: NA; J gene: TRBJ2-6; clone size: NA
CDR3 DNA: TGTGCCAGCAGCTTGGATAAGGACACTGAAGCTTTCTTT; CDR3 protein: CASSLDKDTEAFF; V gene: TRBV7-3; D gene: NA; J gene: TRBJ1-1; clone size: once
CDR3 DNA: TGTGCCAGCAGCTTACGGGGTGAAAAACTGTTTTTT; CDR3 protein: CASSLRGEKLFF; V gene: TRBV7-6; D gene: NA; J gene: TRBJ1-4; clone size: NA
CDR3 DNA: TGCGCCAGCAGCCAAGTGGGGACAGGGGCCCTGAACACTGAAGCTTTCTTT; CDR3 protein: CASSQVGTGALNTEAFF; V gene: TRBV4-1; D gene: TRBD1; J gene: TRBJ1-1; clone size: NA
CDR3 DNA: TGTGCCAGCAGTCAGGCTAGCGGGAGGGCCGATCGGAACATTCAGTACTTC; CDR3 protein: CASSQASGRADRNIQYF; V gene: TRBV28; D gene: TRBD2; J gene: TRBJ2-4; clone size: NA
CDR3 DNA: TGTGCCATCAGGGCACCAGCGGGAGGGCATAACGAGCAGTACTTC; CDR3 protein: CAIRAPAGGHNEQYF; V gene: TRBV10-3; D gene: TRBD2; J gene: TRBJ2-7; clone size: NA
CDR3 DNA: TGTGCCAGCAGCGTCAATAGCGGGCCCTCCTACAATGAGCAGTTCTTC; CDR3 protein: CASSVNSGPSYNEQFF; V gene: TRBV7-3; D gene: TRBD2; J gene: TRBJ2-1; clone size: NA
CDR3 DNA: TGCAGCGCAAGAAGGGGCACCCAAGAGACCCAGTACTTC; CDR3 protein: CSARRGTQETQYF; V gene: TRBV29-1; D gene: NA; J gene: TRBJ2-5; clone size: once
CDR3 DNA: TGTGCCAGCAGCTACCGGGTCCGCACAGATACGCAGTATTTT; CDR3 protein: CASSYRVRTDTQYF; V gene: TRBV27; D gene: NA; J gene: TRBJ2-3; clone size: NA
CDR3 DNA: TGTGCCAGCAGACCCGGGACAGCTTATGGCTACACCTTC; CDR3 protein: CASRPGTAYGYTF; V gene: TRBV28; D gene: TRBD1; J gene: TRBJ1-2; clone size: NA
CDR3 DNA: TGTGCCTGGAGGGAAGGGAGGGAGAGCTATGGCTACACCTTC; CDR3 protein: CAWREGRESYGYTF; V gene: TRBV30; D gene: NA; J gene: TRBJ1-2; clone size: once
CDR3 DNA: TGTGCCAGCAGCTTCCCGGGCCAAAACACAGATACGCAGTATTTT; CDR3 protein: CASSFPGQNTDTQYF; V gene: TRBV7-9; D gene: NA; J gene: TRBJ2-3; clone size: NA
CDR3 DNA: TGTGCCAGCTCACCACCGGGGGCTGCGAACACTGAAGCTTTCTTT; CDR3 protein: CASSPPGAANTEAFF; V gene: TRBV18; D gene: NA; J gene: TRBJ1-1; clone size: once
CDR3 DNA: TGTGCCAGCAGTTTACTCCCGGGACAGGGTGGAGGCTACACCTTC; CDR3 protein: CASSLLPGQGGGYTF; V gene: TRBV28; D gene: TRBD1; J gene: TRBJ1-2; clone size: NA
CDR3 DNA: TGCGCCAGCAGCTCGGGACTAGTAGAGACCCAGTACTTC; CDR3 protein: CASSSGLVETQYF; V gene: TRBV5-1; D gene: TRBD2; J gene: TRBJ2-5; clone size: NA
CDR3 DNA: TGTGCCAGCAGTTTAGGCAGGGGAGGACTTCTAAGTGAAAAACTGTTTTTT; CDR3 protein: CASSLGRGGLLSEKLFF; V gene: TRBV27; D gene: NA; J gene: TRBJ1-4; clone size: NA
CDR3 DNA: TGCAGTGCTAGTAAATTAGGCGAGCAGTACTTC; CDR3 protein: CSASKLGEQYF; V gene: TRBV20-1; D gene: NA; J gene: TRBJ2-7; clone size: NA
CDR3 DNA: TGTGCCACCGAGACAGCCTCTGGAAACACCATATATTTT; CDR3 protein: CATETASGNTIYF; V gene: TRBV6-1; D gene: NA; J gene: TRBJ1-3; clone size: NA
CDR3 DNA: TGCAGCGTTGACTCTCGGCTGAGGGGGAACACTGAAGCTTTCTTT; CDR3 protein: CSVDSRLRGNTEAFF; V gene: TRBV29-1; D gene: NA; J gene: TRBJ1-1; clone size: NA
CDR3 DNA: TGTGCCAGCAAATCCCTCGGGCAGGGTGGATACGAGCAGTACTTC; CDR3 protein: CASKSLGQGGYEQYF; V gene: TRBV27; D gene: NA; J gene: TRBJ2-7; clone size: NA
CDR3 DNA: TGTGCCAGCAGCTCCACGACTAGCGGGAGGATGTATTTT; CDR3 protein: CASSSTTSGRMYF; V gene: TRBV7-7; D gene: TRBD2; J gene: TRBJ2-3; clone size: once
CDR3 DNA: TGTGCCACCCCCCACGTGGGCAGCGCCAAAAACACTGAAGCTTTCTTT; CDR3 protein: CATPHVGSAKNTEAFF; V gene: TRBV21-1; D gene: NA; J gene: TRBJ1-1; clone size: NA
CDR3 DNA: TGTGCCAGCAGTGCAGGGGTTATCTATGGCTACACCTTC; CDR3 protein: CASSAGVIYGYTF; V gene: TRBV2; D gene: NA; J gene: TRBJ1-2; clone size: NA
CDR3 DNA: TGTGCCAGCAGTTCCTTCAGGGGACCAGTTATTACGTCCATATATTTT; CDR3 protein: CASSSFRGPVITSIYF; V gene: TRBV28; D gene: NA; J gene: TRBJ1-3; clone size: NA
CDR3 DNA: TGTGCCAGCAGCCCATTCGGACAGGTAGGGGGCGAGCAGTACTTC; CDR3 protein: CASSPFGQVGGEQYF; V gene: TRBV7-9; D gene: TRBD1; J gene: TRBJ2-7; clone size: once
CDR3 DNA: TGTGCCAGCAGCATTTATGCCGGGGAGCTGTTTTTT; CDR3 protein: CASSIYAGELFF; V gene: TRBV6-5; D gene: NA; J gene: TRBJ2-2; clone size: NA
CDR3 DNA: TGTGCCAGCAAACTAGCGGGAGAAGAGACCCAGTACTTC; CDR3 protein: CASKLAGEETQYF; V gene: TRBV5-4; D gene: TRBD2; J gene: TRBJ2-5; clone size: NA
CDR3 DNA: TGTGCCACCAGCAGCGACAGGTTAGCAGATACGCAGTATTTT; CDR3 protein: CATSSDRLADTQYF; V gene: TRBV15; D gene: NA; J gene: TRBJ2-3; clone size: NA
CDR3 DNA: TGCGCCAGCAGCTTGGGACTTGAGAGGCAAGAGACCCAGTACTTC; CDR3 protein: CASSLGLERQETQYF; V gene: TRBV5-1; D gene: NA; J gene: TRBJ2-5; clone size: NA
CDR3 DNA: TGTGCCAGCAGCGATCGAGGGATATCTGGAAACACCATATATTTT; CDR3 protein: CASSDRGISGNTIYF; V gene: TRBV9; D gene: NA; J gene: TRBJ1-3; clone size: once
CDR3 DNA: TGTGCCAGCTCCCCCTTTGGGGAGGGGAACGGCTATGGCTACACCTTC; CDR3 protein: CASSPFGEGNGYGYTF; V gene: TRBV18; D gene: NA; J gene: TRBJ1-2; clone size: NA
CDR3 DNA: TGCGCCAGCAGCCGGGACGGGACATACAATGAAAAACTGTTTTTT; CDR3 protein: CASSRDGTYNEKLFF; V gene: TRBV5-1; D gene: NA; J gene: TRBJ1-4; clone size: NA
CDR3 DNA: TGTGCCAGCAGTGATGAGGTGCCCGCCTACAATGAGCAGTTCTTC; CDR3 protein: CASSDEVPAYNEQFF; V gene: TRBV2; D gene: NA; J gene: TRBJ2-1; clone size: NA
CDR3 DNA: TGTGCCAGCAGTGAATCGAGAGGGGCGCCGAGCACTGAAGCTTTCTTT; CDR3 protein: CASSESRGAPSTEAFF; V gene: TRBV25-1; D gene: NA; J gene: TRBJ1-1; clone size: NA
CDR3 DNA: TGTGCCAGCAGCGGGCCGGGACAGGGCCTTTCGGAGACCCAGTACTTC; CDR3 protein: CASSGPGQGLSETQYF; V gene: TRBV9; D gene: TRBD1; J gene: TRBJ2-5; clone size: once
CDR3 DNA: TGTGCCAGTAGTATAGCTGGGGATAGCAATCAGCCCCAGCATTTT; CDR3 protein: CASSIAGDSNQPQHF; V gene: TRBV19; D gene: NA; J gene: TRBJ1-5; clone size: once
CDR3 DNA: TGTGCCAGCAGCGAGGCTCCCGGGGGCGAGGGCAATGAGCAGTTCTTC; CDR3 protein: CASSEAPGGEGNEQFF; V gene: TRBV9; D gene: NA; J gene: TRBJ2-1; clone size: NA
CDR3 DNA: TGTGCCAGCAGTTTAGGAGACAGCATGAACTATGGCTACACCTTC; CDR3 protein: CASSLGDSMNYGYTF; V gene: TRBV28; D gene: NA; J gene: TRBJ1-2; clone size: NA
CDR3 DNA: TGCGCCAGCAGCTTGGAGCCAGGGGGGTCCACTGAAGCTTTCTTT; CDR3 protein: CASSLEPGGSTEAFF; V gene: TRBV5-1; D gene: TRBD1; J gene: TRBJ1-1; clone size: NA
CDR3 DNA: TGTGCCTGGAGTCCCGGGGGCCTTGGCAATCAGCCCCAGCATTTT; CDR3 protein: CAWSPGGLGNQPQHF; V gene: TRBV30; D gene: NA; J gene: TRBJ1-5; clone size: few
CDR3 DNA: TGTGCCAGCAGAAGGTCCTACGAGCAGTACTTC; CDR3 protein: CASRRSYEQYF; V gene: TRBV28; D gene: NA; J gene: TRBJ2-7; clone size: NA
CDR3 DNA: TGTGCCAGCAGCCGGATACGAGGGTTGACGGGTTACAATGAGCAGTTCTTC; CDR3 protein: CASSRIRGLTGYNEQFF; V gene: TRBV5-6; D gene: NA; J gene: TRBJ2-1; clone size: NA
CDR3 DNA: TGTGCCAGCCAAACTCGACGGGGTGGCTACACCTTC; CDR3 protein: CASQTRRGGYTF; V gene: TRBV6-5; D gene: NA; J gene: TRBJ1-2; clone size: NA
CDR3 DNA: TGTGCCAGCTGCGCGGACAGGGGCTACAATGAGCAGTTCTTC; CDR3 protein: CASCADRGYNEQFF; V gene: TRBV6-1; D gene: TRBD1; J gene: TRBJ2-1; clone size: NA
CDR3 DNA: TGCAGCGGAATGGGACAGGGGTTTGAAAAACTGTTTTTT; CDR3 protein: CSGMGQGFEKLFF; V gene: TRBV29-1; D gene: TRBD1; J gene: TRBJ1-4; clone size: NA
CDR3 DNA: TGTGCCTGCCGGATACAGGGGCGCGGCAATCAGCCCCAGCATTTT; CDR3 protein: CACRIQGRGNQPQHF; V gene: TRBV30; D gene: TRBD1; J gene: TRBJ1-5; clone size: NA
CDR3 DNA: TGTGCCAGCGGGGAGGGGCCCAGGGATGAGCAGTTCTTC; CDR3 protein: CASGEGPRDEQFF; V gene: TRBV28; D gene: TRBD2; J gene: TRBJ2-1; clone size: once
CDR3 DNA: TGTGCCAGCAGTAATGGTCTAACTAGCGGGAGAGGGGTAGGCGAGCAGTACTTC; CDR3 protein: CASSNGLTSGRGVGEQYF; V gene: TRBV27; D gene: TRBD2; J gene: TRBJ2-7; clone size: NA
CDR3 DNA: TGCGCCAGCAGCCGATCAATGGGCCTGGGCGGTCGGGCAGATACGCAGTATTTT; CDR3 protein: CASSRSMGLGGRADTQYF; V gene: TRBV4-3; D gene: NA; J gene: TRBJ2-3; clone size: NA
CDR3 DNA: TGTGCCAGCCAGCTTTGGGACAGGGGGGCCAATGAGCAGTTCTTC; CDR3 protein: CASQLWDRGANEQFF; V gene: TRBV5-4; D gene: TRBD1; J gene: TRBJ2-1; clone size: NA
CDR3 DNA: TGTGCCAGCAGCTCACTAATTACTAGCGGGAACGGCGAGCAGTACTTC; CDR3 protein: CASSSLITSGNGEQYF; V gene: TRBV5-6; D gene: TRBD2; J gene: TRBJ2-7; clone size: NA